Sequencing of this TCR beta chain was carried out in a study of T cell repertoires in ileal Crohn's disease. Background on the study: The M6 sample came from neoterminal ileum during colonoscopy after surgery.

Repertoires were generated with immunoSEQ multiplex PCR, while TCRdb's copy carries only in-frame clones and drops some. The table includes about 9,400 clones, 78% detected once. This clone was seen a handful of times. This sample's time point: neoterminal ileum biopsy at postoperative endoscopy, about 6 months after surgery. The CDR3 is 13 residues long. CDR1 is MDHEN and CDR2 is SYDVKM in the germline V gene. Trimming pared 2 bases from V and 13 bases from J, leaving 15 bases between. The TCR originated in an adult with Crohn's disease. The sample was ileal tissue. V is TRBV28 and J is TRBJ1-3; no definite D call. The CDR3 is CASSLKWAGRIYF. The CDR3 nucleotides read TGTGCCAGCAGTTTAAAGTGGGCAGGCCGTATATATTTT.